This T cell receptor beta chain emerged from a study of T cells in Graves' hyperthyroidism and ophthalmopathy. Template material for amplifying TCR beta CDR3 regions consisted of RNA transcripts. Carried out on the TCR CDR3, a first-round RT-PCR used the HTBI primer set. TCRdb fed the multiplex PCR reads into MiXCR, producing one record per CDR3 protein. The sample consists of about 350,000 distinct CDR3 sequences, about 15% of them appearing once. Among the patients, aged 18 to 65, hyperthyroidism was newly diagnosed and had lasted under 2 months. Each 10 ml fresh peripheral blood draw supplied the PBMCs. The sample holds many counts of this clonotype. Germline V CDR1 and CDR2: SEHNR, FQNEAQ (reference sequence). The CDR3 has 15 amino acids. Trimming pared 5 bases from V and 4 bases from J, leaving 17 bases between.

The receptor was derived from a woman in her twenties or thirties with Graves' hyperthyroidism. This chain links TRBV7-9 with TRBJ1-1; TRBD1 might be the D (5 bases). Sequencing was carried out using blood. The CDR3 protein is CASSPQKGIFTEAFF. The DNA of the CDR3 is TGTGCCAGCAGCCCTCAGAAGGGGATCTTCACTGAAGCTTTCTTT.